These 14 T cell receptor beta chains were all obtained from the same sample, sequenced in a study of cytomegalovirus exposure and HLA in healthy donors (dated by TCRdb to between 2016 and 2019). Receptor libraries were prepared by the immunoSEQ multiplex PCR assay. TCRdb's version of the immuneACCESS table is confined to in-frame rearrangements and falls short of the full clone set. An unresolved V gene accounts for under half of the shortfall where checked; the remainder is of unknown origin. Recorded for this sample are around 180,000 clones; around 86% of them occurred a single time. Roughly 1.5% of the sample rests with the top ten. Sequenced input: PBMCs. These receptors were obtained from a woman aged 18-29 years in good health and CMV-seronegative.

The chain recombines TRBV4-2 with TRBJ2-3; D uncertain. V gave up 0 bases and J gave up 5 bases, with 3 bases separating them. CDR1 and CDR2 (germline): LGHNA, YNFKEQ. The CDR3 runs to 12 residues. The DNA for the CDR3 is TGTGCCAGCAGCCAAGACTTAGATACGCAGTATTTT. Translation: CASSQDLDTQYF.

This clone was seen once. CDR3 nucleotides: TGTGCCAGCAGTCCGTTCTTCGGCGCGGCTGGCTACACCTTC. Translating gives CASSPFFGAAGYTF. This chain joins TRBV6-5 and TRBJ1-2; D ambiguous. V was trimmed by 5 bases and J by 7 bases, leaving 17 bases between them. Germline lookup yields CDR1 MNHEY and CDR2 SVGAGI. The CDR3 length is 14 residues.

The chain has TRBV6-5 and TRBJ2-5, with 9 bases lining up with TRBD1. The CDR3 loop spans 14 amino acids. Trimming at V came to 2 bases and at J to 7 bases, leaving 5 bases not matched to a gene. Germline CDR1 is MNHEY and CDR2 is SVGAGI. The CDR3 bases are TGTGCCAGCAGTTACACCGAGACAGGGGGGACCCAGTACTTC. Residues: CASSYTETGGTQYF.

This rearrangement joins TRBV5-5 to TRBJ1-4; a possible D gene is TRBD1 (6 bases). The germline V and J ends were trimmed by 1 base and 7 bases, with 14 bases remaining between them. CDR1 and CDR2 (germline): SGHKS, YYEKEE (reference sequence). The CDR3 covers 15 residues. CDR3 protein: CASSLLRGAVEKLFF. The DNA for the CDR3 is TGTGCCAGCAGCTTGTTACGGGGGGCTGTTGAAAAACTGTTTTTT.

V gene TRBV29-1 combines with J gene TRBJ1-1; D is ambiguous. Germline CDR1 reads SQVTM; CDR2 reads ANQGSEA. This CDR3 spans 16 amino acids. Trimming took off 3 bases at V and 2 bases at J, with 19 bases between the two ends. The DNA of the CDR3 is TGCAGCGTTGAGGGAGCGCGGGAGAATGTAAACACTGAAGCTTTCTTT. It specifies CSVEGARENVNTEAFF.

DNA for the CDR3: TGTGCCAGCAGCGAGGCCAGAACAGGGGGCGCCTCTGGAAACACCATATATTTT. As protein: CASSEARTGGASGNTIYF. The chain carries TRBV9 and TRBJ1-3, with 9 bases aligning to TRBD1. Losses at the gene ends were 3 bases for V and 0 bases for J; bases not matched to a gene: 10. CDR1 and CDR2 from the germline V gene are SGDLS and YYNGEE. The CDR3 is 18 residues long.

The CDR3 sequence: CASRLTGQGAPNYGYTF. CDR3 DNA sequence: TGTGCAAGTCGCTTAACGGGACAGGGGGCGCCTAACTATGGCTACACCTTC. The chain uses TRBV12-2 and TRBJ1-2; the table's TRBD1 call for D was not verified on the DNA. TRBV12-2 is annotated as a pseudogene. The CDR3 consists of 17 residues.

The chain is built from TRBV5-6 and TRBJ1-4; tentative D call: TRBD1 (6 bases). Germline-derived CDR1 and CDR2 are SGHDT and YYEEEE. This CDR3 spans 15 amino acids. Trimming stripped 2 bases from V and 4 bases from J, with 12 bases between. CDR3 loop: CASSFRGLGNEKLFF. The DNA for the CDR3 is TGTGCCAGCAGCTTCAGGGGATTGGGTAATGAAAAACTGTTTTTT.

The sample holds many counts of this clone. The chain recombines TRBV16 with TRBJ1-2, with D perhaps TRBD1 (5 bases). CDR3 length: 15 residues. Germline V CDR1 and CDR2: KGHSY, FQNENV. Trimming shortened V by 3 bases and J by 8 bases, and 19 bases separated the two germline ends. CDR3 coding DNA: TGTGCCAGCAGCCATCACGGCAGGGTTTTATGGGGCTACACCTTC. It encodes CASSHHGRVLWGYTF.

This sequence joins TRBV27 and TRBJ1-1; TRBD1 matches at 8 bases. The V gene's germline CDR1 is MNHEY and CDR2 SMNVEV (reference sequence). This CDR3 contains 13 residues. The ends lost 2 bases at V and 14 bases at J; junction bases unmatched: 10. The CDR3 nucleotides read TGTGCCAGCAGTTTAGTGGGGCCAGGGGGCGTCTTCTTT. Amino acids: CASSLVGPGGVFF.

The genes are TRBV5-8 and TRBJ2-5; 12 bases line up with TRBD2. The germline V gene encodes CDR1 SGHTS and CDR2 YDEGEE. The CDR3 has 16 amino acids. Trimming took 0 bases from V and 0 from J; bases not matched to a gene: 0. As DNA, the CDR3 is TGTGCCAGCAGCTTGGGGACTAGCGGGGACCAAGAGACCCAGTACTTC. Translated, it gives CASSLGTSGDQETQYF.

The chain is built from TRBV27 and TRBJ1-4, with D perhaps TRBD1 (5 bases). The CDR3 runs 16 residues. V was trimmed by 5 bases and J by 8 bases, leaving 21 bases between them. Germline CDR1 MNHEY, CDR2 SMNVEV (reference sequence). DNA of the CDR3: TGTGCCAGCAGTCATGCCTGGGGGGGTTGGGAGGAAAAACTGTTTTTT. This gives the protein CASSHAWGGWEEKLFF.

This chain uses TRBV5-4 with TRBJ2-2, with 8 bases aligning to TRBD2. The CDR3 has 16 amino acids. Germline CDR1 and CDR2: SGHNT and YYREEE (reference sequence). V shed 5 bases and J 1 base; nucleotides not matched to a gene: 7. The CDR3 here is CASSRSSGLNTGELFF. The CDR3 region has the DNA TGTGCCAGCAGTCGCTCTAGCGGGCTGAACACCGGGGAGCTGTTTTTT.

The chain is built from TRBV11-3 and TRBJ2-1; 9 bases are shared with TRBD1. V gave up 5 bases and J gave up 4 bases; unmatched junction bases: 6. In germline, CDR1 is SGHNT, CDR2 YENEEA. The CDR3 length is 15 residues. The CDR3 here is CASSLGQGRYNEQFF. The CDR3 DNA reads TGTGCCAGCAGCCTGGGACAGGGTAGATACAATGAGCAGTTCTTC.